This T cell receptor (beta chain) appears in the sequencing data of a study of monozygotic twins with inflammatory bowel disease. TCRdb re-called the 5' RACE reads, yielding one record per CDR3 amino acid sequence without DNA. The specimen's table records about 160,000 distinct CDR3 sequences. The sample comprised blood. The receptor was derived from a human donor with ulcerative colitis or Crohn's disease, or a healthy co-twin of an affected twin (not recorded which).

CDR3 sequence: CASSDEGKTPWGEQFF. V usage is TRBV9 and J usage is TRBJ2-1; TCRdb gives TRBD1 as the D gene, but with no DNA this cannot be confirmed. The CDR3 sequence is 16 residues long. Germline lookup yields CDR1 SGDLS and CDR2 YYNGEE. Complete variable domain (other parts from reference TRBV9 and TRBJ2-1): DSGVTQTPKHLITATGQRVTLRCSPRSGDLSVYWYQQSLDQGLQFLIQYYNGEERAKGNILERFSAQQFPDLHSELNLSSLELGDSALYFCASSDEGKTPWGEQFFGPGTRLTVL.